The 5 T cell receptor beta chains reported below all come from one sample, sequenced in a study of CD8 T cells in ankylosing spondylitis (dated by TCRdb to the late 2010s). Overall study outcomes, separate from this receptor: Blood from ankylosing spondylitis patients appeared to be characterized by a TCR beta motif made up of several highly homologous amino acid variants.

No antigens are known for them. Preparation of the library involved 5' RACE. The instrument was an Illumina HiSeq 2500. TCRdb reanalyzed the raw reads on its own, using fastp at Q25 for trimming and MiXCR for clone calling, and kept in-frame beta chains. Each record represents a unique CDR3 protein, reported with the most common genes and DNA among its rows. The sample table lists approximately 400,000 distinct CDR3 sequences, roughly 25% of them with a count of one. 0.89% of the sample is held by the ten biggest clonotypes. The specimen was blood, either unsorted or a sorted T cell fraction (not recorded which). The receptor source for this set is a male donor with ankylosing spondylitis.

The chain is built from TRBV7-6 and TRBJ2-1; D unresolved. Germline loops: CDR1 SGHVS, CDR2 FNYEAQ. Trimming cost V 6 bases and J 0 bases, with 18 bases left between them. The CDR3 contains 17 residues. CDR3 in DNA: TGTGCCAGCAGGCCTGGCCCCGGAGAAGGCTCCTACAATGAGCAGTTCTTC. This encodes CASRPGPGEGSYNEQFF.

This clonotype was found many times. The CDR3 DNA reads as TGTGCCAGCAGTAAAGTAGCGGGAGAGGGCGGGGATGAGCAGTTCTTC. Translated, it gives CASSKVAGEGGDEQFF. The rearrangement links TRBV6-1 to TRBJ2-1; 9 nucleotides match TRBD2. The J segment lost 8 bases and the V segment lost 5 bases, leaving 13 bases of the junction unmatched. The CDR3 sequence is 16 residues long. Per the germline V gene, CDR1 is MNHNS and CDR2 is SASEGT.

The chain uses TRBV5-1 and TRBJ2-1; D assignment may be TRBD1 or TRBD2 (5 bases each). Germline loops: CDR1 SGHRS, CDR2 YFSETQ. Trimming removed 4 bases at V and 6 bases at J, with 14 bases between. This CDR3 spans 14 amino acids. The CDR3 DNA reads as TGCGCCAGCAGCCATCAGGGAGCGGTCAATGAGCAGTTCTTC. This encodes CASSHQGAVNEQFF.

The sample holds a few counts of this clonotype. The chain combines TRBV3-1 with TRBJ2-1, with no clear D. Germline V CDR1 and CDR2: LGHDT, YNNKEL (reference sequence). Trimming stripped 1 base from V and 6 bases from J, with 7 bases between. This CDR3 has 13 amino acids. This CDR3 is CASSQVSFNEQFF. As DNA, the CDR3 is TGTGCCAGCAGCCAAGTCAGCTTCAATGAGCAGTTCTTC.

There are a few counts of this clonotype. This chain links TRBV5-1 with TRBJ2-7, with D maybe TRBD1 (6 bases). V gave up 1 base and J gave up 7 bases, with 21 bases separating them. This CDR3 spans 16 amino acids. The germline gives CDR1 SGHRS, CDR2 YFSETQ. CDR3 in DNA: TGCGCCAGCAGCTTGTCGAGCAGGACAGTTGAGGGGGAGCAGTACGTC. Translating gives CASSLSSRTVEGEQYV.